The clone carrying this T cell receptor (beta chain) occurred many times. The entry originates in a study of T cells in Graves' hyperthyroidism and ophthalmopathy. V lost 4 bases and J lost 6; bases outside the gene matches: 12. The CDR3 sequence is 16 residues long. The TCR beta CDR3 regions underwent amplification using RNA transcripts as the source. Carried out on the TCR CDR3, a first-round RT-PCR used the HTBI primer set. TCRdb reprocessed the multiplex PCR reads with MiXCR, giving one entry per CDR3 protein. In the table there are roughly 350,000 distinct CDR3 sequences, around 15% of which are singletons.

The material sequenced was blood. This receptor was taken from a woman in her thirties with Graves' ophthalmopathy. V usage is TRBV12-3 or TRBV12-4 and J usage is TRBJ2-1, with TRBD1 identical over 7 bases. The DNA for the CDR3 is TGTGCCAGCAGTTCACTAGGGACAGAGACATTCAATGAGCAGTTCTTC. Translating gives CASSSLGTETFNEQFF.